These 16 T cell receptor beta chains came from one sample sequenced in a study of blood T cell repertoires in COVID-19. Measured with immunoSEQ multiplex PCR; TCRdb has only the in-frame clones, and not every one. The table has about 270,000 clones, 88% seen once. Specimen: PBMCs or T cells enriched from blood (not recorded which). The receptors come from a woman aged 40-49 years with acute COVID-19.

The chain has TRBV27 and TRBJ1-2; the match to TRBD1 covers 8 bases. The CDR3 covers 15 residues. Per the germline V gene, CDR1 is MNHEY and CDR2 is SMNVEV (reference sequence). V trimming: 6 bases; J trimming: 5 bases; junction bases outside the gene matches: 11. The CDR3 is CASRVFGRQGYGYTF. CDR3 sequence (DNA): TGTGCCAGCAGAGTTTTTGGTAGACAGGGGTATGGCTACACCTTC.

V and J are TRBV6-5 and TRBJ1-2; TRBD1 matches 8 bases. Germline lookup yields CDR1 MNHEY and CDR2 SVGAGI. This CDR3 is built from 13 residues. After removal of 6 bases from V and 6 bases from J, the junction contained 6 bases not matched to a gene. The chain's CDR3 is CASRQGQVNGYTF. The CDR3 region has the DNA TGTGCCAGCAGACAGGGACAGGTCAATGGCTACACCTTC.

The chain joins TRBV7-2 to TRBJ1-1, with D maybe TRBD1 (5 bases). The V and J ends lost 1 base and 0 bases respectively, with 9 bases between them. CDR3 length: 15 amino acids. Germline values: CDR1 SGHTA, CDR2 FQGNSA. Here the CDR3 DNA reads TGTGCCAGCAGCTTAGACGCAGGGATGAACACTGAAGCTTTCTTT. This codes for CASSLDAGMNTEAFF.

The chain carries TRBV4-2 and TRBJ1-1, with 9 bases that match TRBD1. V shed 0 bases and J 1 base; nucleotides not matched to a gene: 6. The CDR3 has 17 residues. Germline V lookup: CDR1 LGHNA, CDR2 YNFKEQ. The chain's CDR3 is CASSQDLGTGTNTEAFF. The CDR3 nucleotides are TGTGCCAGCAGCCAAGATTTAGGGACAGGGACGAACACTGAAGCTTTCTTT.

The rearrangement joins TRBV11-2 to TRBJ1-3; 8 bases are a match to TRBD1. Losses at the gene ends were 0 bases for V and 3 bases for J; bases not matched to a gene: 4. This CDR3 spans 16 amino acids. The germline gives CDR1 SGHAT, CDR2 FQNNGV. CDR3 protein: CASSLDLDRVGNTIYF. CDR3 bases: TGTGCCAGCAGCTTAGATTTGGACAGGGTTGGAAACACCATATATTTT.

The chain combines TRBV3-1 (or the pseudogene TRBV3-2) with TRBJ2-1; D might be TRBD2 (6 bases). Germline CDR1 reads LGHDT; CDR2 reads YNNKEL (reference sequence). The CDR3 length is 17 residues. Deletions cut 1 base from V and 2 bases from J, with 15 bases between. Here the CDR3 DNA reads TGTGCCAGCAGCCAAGGGGCGGGACGAGGCCCCTACAATGAGCAGTTCTTC. Amino acids: CASSQGAGRGPYNEQFF.

This clone was observed once. No DNA is shown, since the ends of the CDR3 on it are uncertain; the CDR3 is the one TCRdb lists. The V call is TRBV28, the J call TRBJ1-1; the D call TRBD1 from the table was never checked on the DNA. CDR1 is MDHEN and CDR2 is SYDVKM in the germline V gene. The CDR3 has 11 residues if both end residues are counted. The CDR3 loop is CASSFLAEAFF.

The chain carries TRBV9 and TRBJ1-2; 7 bases match TRBD1. J gave up 2 bases and V 0 bases, and 1 base lay outside the gene matches. This CDR3 has 14 residues. Germline CDR1 reads SGDLS; CDR2 reads YYNGEE. CDR3 region: CASSVARGNYGYTF. CDR3 DNA: TGTGCCAGCAGCGTAGCCAGGGGGAACTATGGCTACACCTTC. Filled out from reference TRBV9 and TRBJ1-2, the complete variable domain reads DSGVTQTPKHLITATGQRVTLRCSPRSGDLSVYWYQQSLDQGLQFLIQYYNGEERAKGNILERFSAQQFPDLHSELNLSSLELGDSALYFCASSVARGNYGYTFGSGTRLTVV.

The rearrangement links TRBV29-1 to TRBJ2-1; 7 nucleotides match TRBD2. J lost 10 bases, V lost 7 bases, and 13 bases had no gene match. The CDR3 contains 13 residues. Looked up from germline, CDR1 is SQVTM and CDR2 is ANQGSEA. CDR3 bases: TGCAGCGCTGAGCGGGACCCAAAGACCGAGCAGTTCTTC. Its protein product is CSAERDPKTEQFF.

The chain combines TRBV7-2 with TRBJ2-2; D gene ambiguous. The V gene's germline CDR1 is SGHTA and CDR2 FQGNSA. The CDR3 spans 12 residues. V lost 5 bases to trimming and J lost 7 bases, with 8 bases between them. Here the CDR3 reads CASSLKNGELFF. In nucleotides, the CDR3 is TGTGCCAGCAGCCTAAAGAACGGGGAGCTGTTTTTT.

V and J are TRBV6-1 and TRBJ2-4; 9 positions agree with TRBD1. The CDR3 covers 17 residues. Trimming removed 4 bases from V and 0 bases from J; junction bases left unmatched: 7. CDR1 and CDR2 (germline): MNHNS, SASEGT. In DNA, the CDR3 is TGTGCCAGCAGTGGGGGGACAGGGTCTATAGCCAAAAACATTCAGTACTTC. Translated: CASSGGTGSIAKNIQYF.

In regard to this clone: Other DNA variants within this sample encode the same CDR3. The chain has TRBV30 and TRBJ1-5, with D hard to call. Germline assignment: CDR1 GTSNPN and CDR2 SVGIG (reference sequence). The V end lost 0 bases, the J end lost 7 bases, and 10 bases lay between the germline ends. The CDR3 is 13 amino acids. The CDR3 region is CAWSVGGEQPQHF. The CDR3 DNA is TGTGCCTGGAGTGTGGGCGGGGAGCAGCCCCAGCATTTT. Full variable domain (rest looked up from reference TRBV30 and TRBJ1-5): SQTIHQWPATLVQPVGSPLSLECTVEGTSNPNLYWYRQAAGRGLQLLFYSVGIGQISSEVPQNLSASRPQDRQFILSSKKLLLSDSGFYLCAWSVGGEQPQHFGDGTRLSIL.

The chain couples TRBV6-2 or TRBV6-3 to TRBJ1-2; 8 bases fit TRBD1. V lost 6 bases and J lost 13; bases outside the gene matches: 19. Germline V CDR1 and CDR2: MNHEY, SVGEGT. This CDR3 spans 15 amino acids. DNA for the CDR3: TGTGCCAGCAGCTATTACCGACAGGGGTACCGGCTTGGCACCTTC. Protein product: CASSYYRQGYRLGTF.

This chain joins TRBV7-9 and TRBJ2-1; D not resolved. Between the trimmed V and J ends, which lost 3 bases and 7 bases, there was a span of 4 bases. This CDR3 spans 11 amino acids. The germline gives CDR1 SEHNR, CDR2 FQNEAQ (reference sequence). The CDR3 DNA reads TGTGCCAGCAGCTTCCGGAATGAGCAGTTCTTC. As protein: CASSFRNEQFF.

This chain joins TRBV19 and TRBJ2-2; possibly TRBD1 for D (6 bases). CDR1 and CDR2 from the germline V gene are LNHDA and SQIVND (reference sequence). Deletions cut 6 bases from V and 2 bases from J, with 16 bases between. The CDR3 extends over 16 amino acids. In DNA, the CDR3 is TGTGCCAGTAGCTCCCACAGGGACCTAAACACCGGGGAGCTGTTTTTT. Protein: CASSSHRDLNTGELFF.

The chain links TRBV20-1 to TRBJ2-7, with D possibly being TRBD2 (5 bases). Looked up from germline, CDR1 is DFQATT and CDR2 is SNEGSKA (reference sequence). V was shortened by 6 bases and J by 9 bases, with 15 bases between the two germline ends. CDR3 length equals 11 residues. The chain's CDR3 is CSAPSAAGQYF. The CDR3 bases are TGCAGTGCCCCGTCCGCGGCGGGGCAGTACTTC.